The 6 T cell receptor beta chains below were found in one sample sequenced in a study of T cells after yellow fever vaccination (dated by TCRdb to the late 2010s). Interpreted using the paper, the treatment or condition label stands for: live attenuated yellow fever vaccine strain. Preparation of the library involved 5' RACE. Sequencing was performed on an Illumina HiSeq 2500. TCRdb reworked the public reads: Q25 trimming with fastp, MiXCR clone assembly, productive beta chains retained. Every CDR3 protein is listed once, alongside the most common genes and DNA of its rows. The sample table contains about 400,000 distinct CDR3 sequences; only one count was recorded for around 6.5% of them. The top ten clones comprise 14% to 15% of the sample. Sequencing was performed on PBMCs, taken 5 days after the yellow fever booster vaccination. The receptors here all came from a man younger than 40 who received the YFV17D yellow fever vaccine.

This clonotype showed up many times. V is TRBV28 and J is TRBJ2-7; D is undetermined. The CDR3 is 14 residues long. Germline loops: CDR1 MDHEN, CDR2 SYDVKM. V was pared by 8 bases and J by 7 bases, with 21 bases between. CDR3 nucleotides: TGTGCCAGCGGCGGAACCGGACCCTTCCGGGAGCAGTACTTC. This encodes CASGGTGPFREQYF.

This clonotype occurred a few times. The V call is TRBV4-3, the J call TRBJ2-4; 7 bases are a match to TRBD1. The junction had 3 bases not matched to a gene; V was cut back by 1 base and J by 0 bases. This CDR3 region has 16 residues. Per the germline V gene, CDR1 is LGHNA and CDR2 is YSLEER. CDR3 nucleotide sequence: TGCGCCAGCAGCCAAGGGACAGGACTAGCCAAAAACATTCAGTACTTC. Its protein is CASSQGTGLAKNIQYF.

This clonotype was found many times. V usage is TRBV11-1 and J usage is TRBJ2-1, with D possibly matching TRBD1 (6 bases). Germline CDR1 is SGHAT and CDR2 is FQDESV (reference sequence). With 2 bases removed from V and 7 bases from J, the gap between germline ends came to 21 bases. This CDR3 has 17 residues. The CDR3 is CASSLSYRTAFWNEQFF. The CDR3 nucleotides read TGTGCCAGCAGCTTAAGTTATCGGACAGCATTTTGGAATGAGCAGTTCTTC.

This chain connects TRBV5-1 to TRBJ2-5, with TRBD2 as a possible D gene (5 bases). The V gene's germline CDR1 is SGHRS and CDR2 YFSETQ. The CDR3 contains 16 residues. V was trimmed by 0 bases and J by 1 base, leaving 13 bases between them. The CDR3 protein is CASSLGVIAGQETQYF. In nucleotides, the CDR3 is TGCGCCAGCAGCTTGGGGGTGATTGCGGGCCAAGAGACCCAGTACTTC.

The chain recombines TRBV29-1 with TRBJ2-7; D gene unclear. Looked up from germline, CDR1 is SQVTM and CDR2 is ANQGSEA. There are 12 residues in the CDR3. V was shortened by 4 bases and J by 0 bases, with 7 bases between the two germline ends. For the CDR3, the DNA is TGCAGCGTTGGTTACAGCTCCTACGAGCAGTACTTC. It codes for CSVGYSSYEQYF.

This clonotype has only a few counts. The V and J genes are TRBV9 and TRBJ2-4; no clear D gene. In germline, CDR1 is SGDLS, CDR2 YYNGEE. Trimming stripped 3 bases from V and 8 bases from J, with 12 bases between. The CDR3 covers 13 residues. The CDR3, as DNA: TGTGCCAGCAGCGCAACTGGGGAAGACATTCAGTACTTC. This codes for CASSATGEDIQYF. The full variable domain, its missing parts supplied by reference TRBV9 and TRBJ2-4, is DSGVTQTPKHLITATGQRVTLRCSPRSGDLSVYWYQQSLDQGLQFLIQYYNGEERAKGNILERFSAQQFPDLHSELNLSSLELGDSALYFCASSATGEDIQYFGAGTRLSVL.